The rows below give T cell receptor beta chains drawn from one sample of a study of lymphopenia after photon versus proton radiotherapy. Profiling relied on immunoSEQ multiplex PCR, and the TCRdb table lists in-frame clones only, not all of them. Here the sample spans 70,000 or so clones, roughly 90% being singletons. Here the sequenced sample was peripheral blood, taken from a patient treated with photon-based radiotherapy. The receptors were sampled from a woman aged 40 to 50 with cholangiocarcinoma. The conserved cysteine and the conserved F or W are not part of the CDR3 here.

v_gene: TRBV7-3; j_gene: TRBJ1-6; CDR3aa: ASSHGQGSPLH
v_gene: TRBV2; j_gene: TRBJ2-5; CDR3aa: ASSEEVIETQY
v_gene: TRBV6-1; j_gene: TRBJ1-3; CDR3aa: ASRVDRGSGNTIY
v_gene: TRBV10-2; j_gene: TRBJ2-7; CDR3aa: ASSDPVGRSYEQY
v_gene: TRBV28; j_gene: TRBJ1-1; CDR3aa: ASSFQPYRVTEAF
v_gene: TRBV18; j_gene: TRBJ2-2; CDR3aa: ASSGRDTGELF
v_gene: TRBV19; j_gene: TRBJ1-2; CDR3aa: ASSLARTGHTYGYT
v_gene: TRBV7-2; j_gene: TRBJ1-4; CDR3aa: ASSLAPITGWNEKLF
v_gene: TRBV6-5; j_gene: TRBJ1-1; CDR3aa: ASMGGARAEAF
v_gene: TRBV6-1; j_gene: TRBJ1-1; CDR3aa: ASSEAPGQGANTEAF
v_gene: TRBV5-4; j_gene: TRBJ2-1; CDR3aa: ASSPDRASYNEQF
v_gene: TRBV6-1; j_gene: TRBJ1-2; CDR3aa: ASSDWDRGYGYT
v_gene: TRBV6-5; j_gene: TRBJ1-3; CDR3aa: ASSYNGPSGNTIY
v_gene: TRBV9; j_gene: TRBJ1-2; CDR3aa: ASSDGNLDHYGYT
v_gene: TRBV20-1; j_gene: TRBJ2-5; CDR3aa: SARAQETQY
v_gene: TRBV28; j_gene: TRBJ2-5; CDR3aa: ASSTTGLSGSWGETQY
v_gene: TRBV5-4; j_gene: TRBJ1-1; CDR3aa: ASSWGGQLNTEAF
v_gene: TRBV7-2; j_gene: TRBJ1-6; CDR3aa: ASSLTQVPRSSYNSPLH
v_gene: TRBV30; j_gene: TRBJ1-6; CDR3aa: ACKDGEKTYNSPLH
v_gene: TRBV30; j_gene: TRBJ1-5; CDR3aa: AWSGPNRFIVQPQH
v_gene: TRBV5-4; j_gene: TRBJ1-1; CDR3aa: ASSQFDRRETEAF
v_gene: TRBV11-1; j_gene: TRBJ1-1; CDR3aa: ASSFSGPNTEAF
v_gene: TRBV14; j_gene: TRBJ2-5; CDR3aa: ASSQWSGYQETQY
v_gene: TRBV15; j_gene: TRBJ2-3; CDR3aa: ATSRGEDTQY
v_gene: TRBV30; j_gene: TRBJ2-1; CDR3aa: ACDENSSYNEQF
v_gene: TRBV9; j_gene: TRBJ2-1; CDR3aa: ASSVGASGSYNEQF
v_gene: TRBV5-5; j_gene: TRBJ1-2; CDR3aa: ASSLAARGRDYGYT
v_gene: TRBV28; j_gene: TRBJ1-1; CDR3aa: ASSQQGAAF
v_gene: TRBV7-9; j_gene: TRBJ2-3; CDR3aa: ASSSTYRGDTQY
v_gene: TRBV5-3; j_gene: TRBJ1-6; CDR3aa: ARSPIRDRGRMENSPLH
v_gene: TRBV27; j_gene: TRBJ1-1; CDR3aa: ASSLQGVNTEAF
v_gene: TRBV7-9; j_gene: TRBJ1-6; CDR3aa: ASSSGLLLH
v_gene: TRBV5-1; j_gene: TRBJ1-1; CDR3aa: ASSLVGGEAF
v_gene: TRBV6-1; j_gene: TRBJ1-5; CDR3aa: ASSDRYRQGAYQPQH
v_gene: TRBV5-6; j_gene: TRBJ2-4; CDR3aa: ASNRQGGNIQY
v_gene: TRBV13; j_gene: TRBJ2-1; CDR3aa: ASSVFGGAPHNEQF
v_gene: TRBV5-4; j_gene: TRBJ2-2; CDR3aa: ASSLSGGAVGELF
v_gene: TRBV9; j_gene: TRBJ2-7; CDR3aa: ASSTGQGGHEQY
v_gene: TRBV6-6; j_gene: TRBJ1-4; CDR3aa: ASSLTQDTREKLF
v_gene: TRBV10-1; j_gene: TRBJ2-5; CDR3aa: ASSESSQETQY
v_gene: TRBV28; j_gene: TRBJ1-5; CDR3aa: ASSLEGAYSNQPQH
v_gene: TRBV7-6; j_gene: TRBJ2-5; CDR3aa: ASSSGTGLGFGTQY
v_gene: TRBV7-9; j_gene: TRBJ1-1; CDR3aa: ASSGSPEAF
v_gene: TRBV19; j_gene: TRBJ2-2; CDR3aa: ASRIAGATGELF